Below are 24 T cell receptor beta chains sequenced from a single sample in a study of CD8 T cells in Susac syndrome. The RNA, about 0.45 to 1 ug, was put through reverse transcription using random hexamers. One entry per CDR3 protein, called by TCRdb with MiXCR from the immunoSEQ multiplex PCR reads. The data contain 200,000 or so distinct CDR3 sequences, approximately 96% of them singletons. The sample comprised CD4+ T cells from PBMCs. The source is a human donor with Susac syndrome.

This chain connects TRBV12-3 or TRBV12-4 to TRBJ1-6; D is unclear. The germline V and J ends were trimmed by 2 bases and 10 bases, with 12 bases remaining between them. The CDR3 runs to 14 residues. The CDR3 DNA follows: TGTGCCAGCAGTTTATCGGGGTTAGACTCACCCCTCCACTTT. This sequence encodes CASSLSGLDSPLHF.

V usage is TRBV20-1 and J usage is TRBJ1-5; possible D gene TRBD1, 5 bases. The CDR3 sequence is 13 residues long. V lost 6 bases and J lost 7, with 16 bases in between. Germline lookup yields CDR1 DFQATT and CDR2 SNEGSKA (reference sequence). The CDR3 sequence: CSASQGVRQPQHF. Written as DNA, the CDR3 is TGCAGTGCGAGCCAGGGAGTTCGCCAGCCCCAGCATTTT.

This clonotype was detected only once. V is TRBV11-2 and J is TRBJ2-3; 7 positions agree with TRBD2. V trimming: 1 base; J trimming: 6 bases; junction bases outside the gene matches: 7. The CDR3 totals 15 residues. From germline, CDR1 is SGHAT and CDR2 FQNNGV. The CDR3, as DNA: TGTGCCAGCAGCTTAGCTGTTACTAGCGTCGATACGCAGTATTTT. This codes for CASSLAVTSVDTQYF.

The CDR3 sequence: CAISESGTHYGYTF. CDR3 nucleotide sequence: TGTGCCATCAGTGAGTCGGGCACTCACTATGGCTACACCTTC. The chain is built from TRBV10-3 and TRBJ1-2; D gene uncertain. With 0 bases removed from V and 3 bases from J, the gap between germline ends came to 8 bases. Germline-derived CDR1 and CDR2 are ENHRY and SYGVKD. The CDR3 contains 14 residues.

Written as DNA, the CDR3 is TGCGCCAGCAGCTCAAACAACGGACAGGGTGGTGGCTACACCTTC. Its protein product is CASSSNNGQGGGYTF. The V gene is TRBV5-1, the J gene TRBJ1-2; 8 nucleotides line up with TRBD1. J was trimmed by 7 bases and V by 3 bases; bases with no gene match: 11. Germline V gene sequence: CDR1 SGHRS, CDR2 YFSETQ. The CDR3 is 15 residues long.

The V gene is TRBV7-2, the J gene TRBJ2-6; no clear D gene. The CDR3 is made up of 16 amino acids. Trimming pared 7 bases from V and 0 bases from J, leaving 13 bases between. Looked up from germline, CDR1 is SGHTA and CDR2 is FQGNSA. The DNA for the CDR3 is TGTGCCAGCAACCATGAGGCCTTCTCTGGGGCCAACGTCCTGACTTTC. Amino acids: CASNHEAFSGANVLTF. Full variable domain (remainder filled in from reference TRBV7-2 and TRBJ2-6): GAGVSQSPSNKVTEKGKDVELRCDPISGHTALYWYRQSLGQGLEFLIYFQGNSAPDKSGLPSDRFSAERTGGSVSTLTIQRTQQEDSAVYLCASNHEAFSGANVLTFGAGSRLTVL.

This clonotype was observed once. The chain recombines TRBV28 with TRBJ1-2; TRBD1 aligns across 10 bases. CDR1 and CDR2 from the germline V gene are MDHEN and SYDVKM. V trimming: 4 bases; J trimming: 3 bases; junction bases outside the gene matches: 8. The CDR3 consists of 16 residues. CDR3 bases: TGTGCCAGCAGTTCCCCCGGACAGGGGGGTGACTATGGCTACACCTTC. This gives the protein CASSSPGQGGDYGYTF.

The J gene is TRBJ1-2, the V gene TRBV18, with 10 bases lining up with TRBD1. This CDR3 has 14 amino acids. With 2 bases clipped from V and 8 bases from J, the junction kept 5 bases outside the gene matches. CDR1 and CDR2 (germline): KGHSH, LQKENI. The CDR3 reads CASSPEGTGVGYTF. CDR3 sequence (DNA): TGTGCCAGCTCACCAGAGGGGACAGGGGTCGGCTACACCTTC. Together with reference TRBV18 and TRBJ1-2, the CDR3 gives the full variable domain: NAGVMQNPRHLVRRRGQEARLRCSPMKGHSHVYWYRQLPEEGLKFMVYLQKENIIDESGMPKERFSAEFPKEGPSILRIQQVVRGDSAAYFCASSPEGTGVGYTFGSGTRLTVV.

The rearrangement joins TRBV5-1 to TRBJ2-7; TRBD1 is a possible D gene (6 bases). V was shortened by 3 bases and J by 10 bases, with 17 bases between the two germline ends. Germline V gives CDR1 SGHRS, CDR2 YFSETQ. The CDR3 sequence is 13 residues long. CDR3 sequence reads: CASSSNGGQRQYF. The DNA for the CDR3 is TGCGCCAGCAGCTCGAATGGAGGACAGCGACAGTACTTC.

The chain employs TRBV12-3 or TRBV12-4 and TRBJ1-1; perhaps TRBD1 as D (6 bases). Between the trimmed V and J ends, which lost 7 bases and 10 bases, there was a span of 13 bases. This CDR3 spans 11 amino acids. CDR3 loop: CASNIQGRAFF. The CDR3 DNA follows: TGTGCCAGCAATATCCAGGGGCGAGCTTTCTTT.

The chain couples TRBV12-3 or TRBV12-4 to TRBJ2-5, with D tentatively TRBD1 (6 bases). Trimming left V 6 bases short and J 2 bases short, with 13 bases between. The CDR3 spans 14 residues. The CDR3 region has the DNA TGTGCCAGCAGCGTATCGGACAGTCAAGAGACCCAGTACTTC. Its protein product is CASSVSDSQETQYF.

The V call is TRBV7-9, the J call TRBJ2-5, with 9 bases matching TRBD2. Germline assignment: CDR1 SEHNR and CDR2 FQNEAQ (reference sequence). J lost 5 bases, V lost 1 base, and 5 bases had no gene match. This CDR3 is built from 15 residues. CDR3 nucleotide sequence: TGTGCCAGCAGCTTAGGGTCCGGACTAGCGGAGACCCAGTACTTC. This encodes CASSLGSGLAETQYF.

This chain links TRBV4-3 with TRBJ2-1, with D hard to call. V lost 4 bases to trimming and J lost 8 bases, with 12 bases between them. Germline V CDR1 and CDR2: LGHNA, YSLEER. The CDR3 runs to 13 residues. Here the CDR3 reads CASSRAGRDEQFF. The DNA of the CDR3 is TGCGCCAGCAGCCGAGCAGGTAGGGATGAGCAGTTCTTC.

The DNA of the CDR3 is TGTGCCAGCAGCACGCCCCGTGGGATGGGAGGCACGCAGTATTTT. Translated: CASSTPRGMGGTQYF. The chain carries TRBV12-3 or TRBV12-4 and TRBJ2-3; possible D gene TRBD2, 6 bases. The CDR3 covers 15 residues. Trimming removed 6 bases at V and 9 bases at J, with 22 bases between.

The CDR3 DNA reads TGCAGTGCTAGAGACTCGGGAGTCGGTTCCTTTGAAGCTTTCTTT. Translation gives CSARDSGVGSFEAFF. The V gene is TRBV20-1, the J gene TRBJ1-1; D gene ambiguous. This CDR3 is 15 amino acids long. Germline CDR1 DFQATT, CDR2 SNEGSKA (reference sequence). V dropped 0 bases and J dropped 7 bases, with 18 bases sitting between them.

J is TRBJ1-2 and V is TRBV7-9; D ambiguous. Deletions cut 0 bases from V and 6 bases from J, with 11 bases between. The CDR3 covers 14 residues. CDR1 and CDR2 (germline): SEHNR, FQNEAQ (reference sequence). This chain's CDR3 is CASSLAGSDNGYTF. For the CDR3, the DNA is TGTGCCAGCAGCTTAGCTGGGTCGGATAATGGCTACACCTTC.

This chain connects TRBV6-2 or TRBV6-3 to TRBJ1-5; D uncertain. Germline V gene data show CDR1 as MNHEY and CDR2 as SVGEGT. This CDR3 has 12 residues. The germline V and J ends were trimmed by 8 bases and 5 bases, with 10 bases remaining between them. The chain's CDR3 is CASGTPYQPQHF. The DNA of the CDR3 is TGTGCCAGCGGAACACCGTATCAGCCCCAGCATTTT.

The chain carries TRBV7-9 and TRBJ1-4, with D perhaps TRBD1 (5 bases). The CDR3 loop spans 16 amino acids. Per the germline V gene, CDR1 is SEHNR and CDR2 is FQNEAQ (reference sequence). The V end lost 5 bases, the J end lost 0 bases, and 13 bases lay between the germline ends. This chain's CDR3 is CASSPGLGATNEKLFF. The CDR3 DNA is TGTGCCAGCAGCCCAGGGTTGGGCGCAACTAATGAAAAACTGTTTTTT.

The chain joins TRBV12-5 to TRBJ2-7; TRBD1 is a possible D gene (5 bases). The CDR3 sequence is 12 residues long. Germline CDR1 and CDR2: LGHNT and FRNRAP. With 6 bases removed from V and 3 bases from J, the gap between germline ends came to 9 bases. DNA for the CDR3: TGTGCTAGTGGCCCGGACAACTACGAGCAGTACTTC. It encodes CASGPDNYEQYF.

This chain joins TRBV20-1 and TRBJ1-2; D perhaps matches TRBD1 (6 bases). CDR3 length: 15 amino acids. V dropped 3 bases and J dropped 2 bases, with 16 bases sitting between them. CDR1 and CDR2 from the germline V gene are DFQATT and SNEGSKA (reference sequence). The CDR3 loop reads CSARMLAGTNYGYTF. CDR3 sequence (DNA): TGCAGTGCTAGGATGTTGGCAGGGACAAACTATGGCTACACCTTC.

In this sample, this clonotype turned up once. The V and J genes are TRBV19 and TRBJ2-6; D might be TRBD2 (6 bases). The germline gives CDR1 LNHDA, CDR2 SQIVND (reference sequence). CDR3 length: 16 residues. V was cut by 3 bases and J by 0 bases, with 9 bases left in between. CDR3 in amino acids: CASSIRGNSGANVLTF. The CDR3 nucleotides are TGTGCCAGTAGTATCCGGGGGAACTCTGGGGCCAACGTCCTGACTTTC.

The V and J genes are TRBV12-3 or TRBV12-4 and TRBJ1-5; D is unclear. This CDR3 is built from 13 residues. The V gene lost 6 bases and the J gene lost 2 bases, with 8 bases spanning the gap. As DNA, the CDR3 is TGTGCCAGCAGGTCCGTCCGCAATCAGCCCCAGCATTTT. Its protein product is CASRSVRNQPQHF.

The chain couples TRBV6-1 to TRBJ2-5; D uncertain. The CDR3 runs to 14 residues. The germline V gene encodes CDR1 MNHNS and CDR2 SASEGT. The V end lost 6 bases, the J end lost 7 bases, and 18 bases lay between the germline ends. For the CDR3, the DNA is TGTGCCAGCAGCGACGGCCTCATCGTTGGGACCCAGTACTTC. Translating gives CASSDGLIVGTQYF.

V and J are TRBV12-3 or TRBV12-4 and TRBJ1-1; D ambiguous. V gave up 7 bases and J gave up 0 bases, with 12 bases separating them. The CDR3 consists of 14 residues. For the CDR3, the DNA is TGTGCCAGCACCCGCAGAAAACTGAACACTGAAGCTTTCTTT. It translates to CASTRRKLNTEAFF.